This is a list of T cell receptor beta chains from one sample in a study of blood T cell repertoires in COVID-19. The table came from immunoSEQ multiplex PCR; TCRdb's copy has only in-frame clones and leaves some out. Here the sample spans roughly 96,000 clones, about 80% being singletons. Material: peripheral blood. The receptors here all came from a man aged 60 to 75 with acute or convalescent COVID-19. The CDR3 runs from the conserved cysteine through the conserved F or W. D genes are given only for firm matches. Not every row has a clone size; where given, it reads once, few, many or a size class.

J | V | size | D | CDR3 | DNA
TRBJ2-3 | TRBV7-7 | once | TRBD2 | CASSLGSGGLTDTQYF | TGTGCTAGCAGCTTGGGGAGCGGGGGGCTCACAGATACGCAGTATTTT
TRBJ2-3 | TRBV6-2/TRBV6-3 | . | TRBD2 | CASSYSIGLRGFTDTQYF | TGTGCCAGCAGTTACTCGATCGGGTTGCGGGGGTTCACAGATACGCAGTATTTT
TRBJ2-5 | TRBV5-4 | . | TRBD1 | CASSGFTGGLAQETQYF | TGTGCCAGCAGCGGATTCACAGGGGGCCTGGCCCAAGAGACCCAGTACTTC
TRBJ1-5 | TRBV3-1/TRBV3-2 | . | . | CASSQVHWHQPQHF | TGTGCCAGCAGCCAAGTACATTGGCATCAGCCCCAGCATTTT
TRBJ1-1 | TRBV4-3 | . | TRBD1 | CASSHDVNRGPEAFF | TGCGCCAGCAGCCATGATGTAAACAGGGGACCTGAAGCTTTCTTT
TRBJ1-4 | TRBV6-1 | once | TRBD1 | CASSVTGVGTNEKLFF | TGTGCCAGCAGTGTAACAGGGGTCGGAACTAATGAAAAACTGTTTTTT
TRBJ1-1 | TRBV10-1 | . | TRBD1 | CASSLTGETEAFF | TGCGCCAGCAGTCTGACAGGGGAGACTGAAGCTTTCTTT
TRBJ2-7 | TRBV3-1/TRBV3-2 | . | TRBD2 | CASSRSSAGAYEQYF | TGTGCCAGCAGCCGTTCGTCGGCGGGGGCCTACGAGCAGTACTTC
TRBJ2-1 | TRBV3-1/TRBV3-2 | . | . | CASSPRRGWNEQFF | TGTGCCAGCAGCCCCCGCCGAGGGTGGAATGAGCAGTTCTTC
TRBJ2-5 | TRBV5-5 | . | TRBD1 | CASSGDSQQETQYF | TGTGCCAGCAGCGGGGACAGTCAACAAGAGACCCAGTACTTC
TRBJ2-3 | TRBV19 | . | TRBD2 | CASSLFSGSLRDTQYF | TGTGCCAGTAGTCTTTTTAGCGGGAGCCTCAGGGATACGCAGTATTTT
TRBJ1-2 | TRBV5-1 | . | . | CASSPAVLTTYGYTF | TGCGCCAGCAGCCCCGCGGTCCTTACGACCTATGGCTACACCTTC
TRBJ1-6 | TRBV3-1/TRBV3-2 | few | . | CASSRGQFRNSPLHF | TGTGCCAGCAGCCGCGGACAGTTTCGCAATTCACCCCTCCACTTT
TRBJ2-1 | TRBV30 | . | TRBD2 | CAWETSGGLLEQFF | TGTGCCTGGGAAACTAGCGGGGGGCTCCTTGAGCAGTTCTTC
TRBJ1-2 | TRBV19 | . | . | CASSPNLRGGYTF | TGTGCCAGTAGCCCTAACCTCAGGGGTGGCTACACCTTC
TRBJ2-1 | TRBV9 | . | . | CASSNFYNEQFF | TGTGCCAGCAGTAATTTCTACAATGAGCAGTTCTTC
TRBJ2-5 | TRBV7-9 | . | TRBD2 | CASSLGTRVETQYF | TGTGCCAGCAGCTTAGGGACTAGGGTAGAGACCCAGTACTTC
TRBJ1-5 | TRBV7-2 | few | . | CASSLEYSSNQPQHF | TGTGCCAGCAGCTTAGAGTACAGTAGCAATCAGCCCCAGCATTTT
TRBJ2-7 | TRBV6-5 | . | TRBD1 | CASSSDRVSDEQYF | TGTGCCAGCAGTTCGGACAGGGTATCGGACGAGCAGTACTTC
TRBJ2-5 | TRBV6-6 | . | TRBD2 | CASSPGGRGLRVFEGETQYF | TGTGCCAGCAGTCCTGGTGGGAGGGGACTACGTGTGTTTGAGGGAGAGACCCAGTACTTC
TRBJ2-2 | TRBV27 | few | TRBD2 | CASSLLAFSNTGELFF | TGTGCCAGCAGCCTACTAGCGTTTTCGAACACCGGGGAGCTGTTTTTT
TRBJ2-4 | TRBV19 | . | TRBD1 | CASSSTGTGGNIQYF | TGTGCCAGTAGTAGTACCGGGACAGGGGGAAACATTCAGTACTTC
TRBJ2-5 | TRBV7-9 | . | TRBD2 | CASSLGGLAGGPRQETQYF | TGTGCCAGCAGCTTGGGGGGTCTAGCGGGAGGACCTCGCCAAGAGACCCAGTACTTC
TRBJ1-2 | TRBV3-1/TRBV3-2 | . | . | CASSQDEGRGYTF | TGTGCCAGCAGCCAAGACGAGGGTCGGGGCTACACCTTC
TRBJ2-7 | TRBV29-1 | . | . | CSVRDTDSYEQYF | TGCAGCGTCCGGGACACAGACTCCTACGAGCAGTACTTC
TRBJ2-3 | TRBV12-3/TRBV12-4 | . | . | CASSLDYTDTQYF | TGTGCCAGCAGTTTGGACTACACAGATACGCAGTATTTT
TRBJ1-1 | TRBV7-9 | once | . | CAISRGNTEAFF | TGTGCCATAAGTCGGGGGAACACTGAAGCTTTCTTT
TRBJ2-1 | TRBV4-1 | few | . | CASSQDQRRSEQFF | TGCGCCAGCAGCCAAGATCAAAGGCGGAGTGAGCAGTTCTTC
TRBJ1-1 | TRBV11-2 | . | . | CASSFGPEAFF | TGTGCCAGCAGCTTTGGGCCTGAAGCTTTCTTT
TRBJ1-2 | TRBV18 | . | TRBD1 | CASSSTFRDRVYSNYGYTF | TGTGCCAGCTCATCAACCTTCCGGGACAGGGTATATTCTAACTATGGCTACACCTTC
TRBJ2-5 | TRBV6-5 | few | TRBD1 | CASRPGQHQETQYF | TGTGCCAGCAGACCGGGACAGCACCAAGAGACCCAGTACTTC
TRBJ1-1 | TRBV30 | . | . | CACSTGGDEAFF | TGTGCCTGTTCGACCGGAGGGGACGAAGCTTTCTTT
TRBJ1-4 | TRBV5-1 | . | TRBD1 | CASSPGQVGTNEKLFF | TGCGCCAGCAGCCCCGGACAGGTCGGCACTAATGAAAAACTGTTTTTT
TRBJ2-3 | TRBV18 | . | . | CASSPVRDLKDTQYF | TGTGCCAGCTCACCAGTCAGGGACTTGAAAGATACGCAGTATTTT
TRBJ1-1 | TRBV19 | . | . | CASSIIGNTEAFF | TGTGCCAGTAGTATAATCGGGAACACTGAAGCTTTCTTT
TRBJ2-7 | TRBV5-8 | few | TRBD1 | CASSLRQGVGEQYF | TGTGCCAGCAGCCTAAGACAGGGGGTCGGCGAGCAGTACTTC
TRBJ2-2 | TRBV6-1 | . | . | CASSEWDGGQTGELFF | TGTGCCAGCAGTGAATGGGACGGGGGGCAGACCGGGGAGCTGTTTTTT
TRBJ1-3 | TRBV6-5 | . | TRBD1 | CASSYSRQGPGNTIYF | TGTGCCAGCAGTTACTCAAGACAGGGCCCTGGAAACACCATATATTTT
TRBJ2-3 | TRBV5-6 | . | . | CASSLAISTDTQYF | TGTGCCAGCAGCTTGGCCATCAGCACAGATACGCAGTATTTT
TRBJ2-7 | TRBV6-5 | . | TRBD2 | CASSYGTSGDYEQYF | TGTGCCAGCAGTTACGGGACTAGCGGGGACTACGAGCAGTACTTC
TRBJ2-7 | TRBV6-5 | . | . | CATLYGAGATYEQYF | TGTGCCACCCTTTACGGGGCGGGGGCAACCTACGAGCAGTACTTC
TRBJ2-5 | TRBV19 | . | TRBD2 | CASSIGTSGRGETQYF | TGTGCCAGTAGTATAGGGACTAGCGGGAGAGGGGAGACCCAGTACTTC
TRBJ1-5 | TRBV28 | . | TRBD1 | CASISGTGGRSNQPQHF | TGTGCCAGCATTTCCGGGACAGGGGGCCGTAGCAATCAGCCCCAGCATTTT
TRBJ1-4 | TRBV7-2 | . | TRBD1 | CASSWAGQDEKLFF | TGTGCCAGCAGCTGGGCGGGACAGGATGAAAAACTGTTTTTT
TRBJ2-1 | TRBV6-2/TRBV6-3 | . | TRBD2 | CASSYGAGTYNEQFF | TGTGCCAGCAGTTACGGAGCGGGAACCTACAATGAGCAGTTCTTC
TRBJ1-1 | TRBV6-2/TRBV6-3 | few | TRBD1 | CASSHPGTGSWGTEAFF | TGTGCCAGCAGCCATCCCGGGACAGGGTCATGGGGCACTGAAGCTTTCTTT
TRBJ2-5 | TRBV6-5 | . | . | CASNLQGETQYF | TGTGCCAGCAACCTTCAGGGGGAGACCCAGTACTTC
TRBJ1-1 | TRBV10-3 | . | . | CAISGTGLNTEAFF | TGTGCCATCAGCGGTACAGGCCTGAACACTGAAGCTTTCTTT
TRBJ1-3 | TRBV30 | . | . | CAWSVGTAGNTIYF | TGTGCCTGGAGTGTAGGAACAGCCGGAAACACCATATATTTT
TRBJ2-5 | TRBV6-2/TRBV6-3 | . | TRBD1 | CASSYYRTGGMETQYF | TGTGCCAGCAGTTACTACAGGACAGGGGGCATGGAGACCCAGTACTTC